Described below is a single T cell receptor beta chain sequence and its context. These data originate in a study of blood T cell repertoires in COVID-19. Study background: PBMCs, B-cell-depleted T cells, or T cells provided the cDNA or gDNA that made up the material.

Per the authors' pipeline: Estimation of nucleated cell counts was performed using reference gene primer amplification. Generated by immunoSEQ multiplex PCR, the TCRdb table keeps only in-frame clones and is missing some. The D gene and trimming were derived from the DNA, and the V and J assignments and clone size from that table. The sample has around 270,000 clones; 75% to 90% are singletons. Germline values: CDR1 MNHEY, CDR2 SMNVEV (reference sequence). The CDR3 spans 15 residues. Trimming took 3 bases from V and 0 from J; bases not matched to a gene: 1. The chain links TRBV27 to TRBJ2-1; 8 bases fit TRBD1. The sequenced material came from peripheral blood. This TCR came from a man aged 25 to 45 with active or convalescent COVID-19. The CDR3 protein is CASSFTGGSYNEQFF. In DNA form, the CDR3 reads TGTGCCAGCAGTTTCACAGGGGGCTCCTACAATGAGCAGTTCTTC.